This T cell receptor beta chain is from a study of regulatory T cells in long-lasting Graves disease. Study outcomes and limitations: Persistent Graves' patients showed reduced TCR diversity versus newly diagnosed patients.

Described time point: newly diagnosed GD, antithyroid drugs for less than 3 months. Following extraction of RNA from PBMCs, that RNA was used to make the TCR library. Graves' disease diagnosis followed American Thyroid Association guidelines. The V end lost 6 bases, the J end lost 1 base, and 21 bases lay between the germline ends. The CDR3 is made up of 16 amino acids. Germline assignment: CDR1 SQVTM and CDR2 ANQGSEA. Building of the TCR beta libraries involved iRepertoire HTBI primers and Arm-PCR of CDR3 regions. MiXCR, run by TCRdb on the multiplex PCR reads, gives a single entry per CDR3 protein. The sample carries about 440,000 distinct CDR3 sequences, roughly 17% recorded once. About this clonotype: What it binds is not known.

The sample was also linked to a second study, of T cells in Graves' hyperthyroidism and ophthalmopathy. That publication notes: The HTBI primer set drove a first-round RT-PCR of the TCR CDR3.

This specimen consisted of peripheral blood mononuclear cells (PBMCs), obtained at new diagnosis, from a patient treated with antithyroid drugs. V is TRBV29-1 and J is TRBJ1-2, with no clear D. The receptor comes from a woman under 30 with Graves disease. CDR3 region: CSVPHLGQDLNYGYTF. CDR3 DNA: TGCAGCGTCCCCCACCTCGGGCAGGACCTTAACTATGGCTACACCTTC. Full variable domain (missing parts from reference TRBV29-1 and TRBJ1-2): SAVISQKPSRDICQRGTSLTIQCQVDSQVTMMFWYRQQPGQSLTLIATANQGSEATYESGFVIDKFPISRPNLTFSTLTVSNMSPEDSSIYLCSVPHLGQDLNYGYTFGSGTRLTVV.